These 14 T cell receptor beta chains were sequenced from one sample in a study of control samples from healthy donors and cancer patients. Sequencing used immunoSEQ multiplex PCR; TCRdb keeps in-frame clones, though not all of them. This table holds about 57,000 clones, roughly 94% found once. Specimen: blood. All receptors derive from a man aged 30 to 39 in good health.

The genes are TRBV7-6 and TRBJ1-4; tentative D call: TRBD1 (5 bases). This CDR3 comprises 15 residues. Germline V gives CDR1 SGHVS, CDR2 FNYEAQ. Trimming removed 6 bases at V and 8 bases at J, with 19 bases between. The DNA for the CDR3 is TGTGCCAGCAGTCCCGCCCTAGGGGATAAGGAAAAACTGTTTTTT. Protein: CASSPALGDKEKLFF.

V gene TRBV28 combines with J gene TRBJ1-1; the D gene is possibly TRBD1 (5 bases). V was clipped by 7 bases and J by 4 bases, with 13 bases between them. The germline CDR1 and CDR2 sequences are MDHEN and SYDVKM. This CDR3 is 13 amino acids long. The CDR3 reads CASTLRGPTEAFF. The CDR3 coding sequence is TGTGCCAGCACCTTACGGGGCCCCACTGAAGCTTTCTTT.

The chain is built from TRBV29-1 and TRBJ2-3; 9 nucleotides align to TRBD2. The CDR3 contains 14 residues. Germline V lookup: CDR1 SQVTM, CDR2 ANQGSEA. V was pared by 7 bases and J by 1 base, with 6 bases of the junction left unmatched. This chain's CDR3 is CSALKRGGTDTQYF. CDR3 coding DNA: TGCAGCGCATTGAAGCGGGGGGGCACAGATACGCAGTATTTT.

This clone appeared once. The J gene is TRBJ1-4, the V gene TRBV14; D not certain. Trimming removed 1 base from V and 7 bases from J, with 7 bases in between. Looked up from germline, CDR1 is SGHDN and CDR2 is FVKESK. The CDR3 length is 13 residues. The CDR3 sequence: CASSQGASEKLFF. CDR3 in DNA: TGTGCCAGCAGCCAAGGCGCCTCTGAAAAACTGTTTTTT.

The gene calls are TRBV27 and TRBJ2-7; 14 nucleotides match TRBD2. The CDR3 is 14 residues long. Looked up from germline, CDR1 is MNHEY and CDR2 is SMNVEV (reference sequence). The ends lost 6 bases at V and 7 bases at J; junction bases unmatched: 5. The CDR3, as DNA: TGTGCCAGCAGCCCCGGGACTAGCGGGAGTGAGCAGTACTTC. Its protein product is CASSPGTSGSEQYF.

The chain combines TRBV7-9 with TRBJ2-1; 8 bases map to TRBD1. The J segment lost 6 bases and the V segment lost 2 bases, leaving 9 bases of the junction unmatched. Germline V gene sequence: CDR1 SEHNR, CDR2 FQNEAQ (reference sequence). The CDR3 sequence is 16 residues long. The DNA of the CDR3 is TGTGCCAGCAGCTTACAGGGGGCTAACCGGGGCAATGAGCAGTTCTTC. Its protein product is CASSLQGANRGNEQFF.

The chain recombines TRBV18 with TRBJ2-5, with D hard to call. The germline V gene has CDR1 KGHSH and CDR2 LQKENI. The CDR3 contains 14 residues. Deletions cut 0 bases from V and 1 base from J, with 6 bases between. The CDR3 DNA reads as TGTGCCAGCTCACCACCGGCCAGCCAAGAGACCCAGTACTTC. It yields the protein CASSPPASQETQYF.

The gene calls are TRBV29-1 and TRBJ2-1; TRBD2 agrees at 11 bases. The V gene's germline CDR1 is SQVTM and CDR2 ANQGSEA. The J segment lost 8 bases and the V segment lost 3 bases, leaving 9 bases of the junction unmatched. CDR3 size: 15 residues. CDR3 bases: TGCAGCGTTGAGGGGGCTAGCGGGAGGTTCGATGAGCAGTTCTTC. This encodes CSVEGASGRFDEQFF.

The CDR3 DNA follows: TGTGCCAGCAGCCAACCTTTAGCCTCGGGAACTGAAGCTTTCTTT. Amino acids: CASSQPLASGTEAFF. The V gene is TRBV4-2, the J gene TRBJ1-1; D not certain. Trimming cost V 2 bases and J 5 bases, with 15 bases left between them. The CDR3 length is 15 residues. The V gene's germline CDR1 is LGHNA and CDR2 YNFKEQ.

The V gene is TRBV6-5, the J gene TRBJ1-5; D gene uncertain. Germline V lookup: CDR1 MNHEY, CDR2 SVGAGI. CDR3 length: 11 amino acids. Trimming took 8 bases from V and 8 from J, leaving 10 bases between them. CDR3 nucleotide sequence: TGTGCCAGCGGCTCCCGAGAGCCCCAGCATTTT. It yields the protein CASGSREPQHF.

CDR3 residues: CASSRDRGSEDEQYF. CDR3 bases: TGTGCCAGCAGCCGGGACAGGGGGTCTGAAGACGAGCAGTACTTC. The chain recombines TRBV3-1 (or the pseudogene TRBV3-2) with TRBJ2-7; 11 nucleotides align to TRBD1. Germline trimming cut 4 bases from V and 5 bases from J; bases unmatched to any gene: 7. Germline lookup yields CDR1 LGHDT and CDR2 YNNKEL (reference sequence). CDR3 length: 15 residues.

The J gene is TRBJ1-6, the V gene TRBV19, with 7 bases lining up with TRBD1. Germline CDR1 LNHDA, CDR2 SQIVND (reference sequence). J gave up 4 bases and V 3 bases, and 3 bases lay outside the gene matches. This CDR3 has 15 amino acids. CDR3 sequence: CASSMSQGYNSPLHF. The CDR3 DNA follows: TGTGCCAGTAGTATGTCACAGGGGTATAATTCACCCCTCCACTTT.

CDR3 in amino acids: CASSFSQGLYSPLHF. The CDR3, as DNA: TGTGCCAGCAGCTTCTCCCAGGGGTTGTATTCACCCCTCCACTTT. The V and J genes are TRBV11-2 and TRBJ1-6; TRBD1 is a possible D gene (6 bases). CDR3 length: 15 residues. V was shortened by 3 bases and J by 8 bases, with 14 bases between the two germline ends. Germline-derived CDR1 and CDR2 are SGHAT and FQNNGV.

The chain couples TRBV30 to TRBJ1-2; tentatively, D is TRBD1 (5 bases). Trimming removed 0 bases at V and 4 bases at J, with 21 bases between. This CDR3 contains 17 residues. CDR1 GTSNPN and CDR2 SVGIG come from the germline V gene (reference sequence). CDR3 sequence: CAWSVRVKRGTLYGYTF. The CDR3 region has the DNA TGTGCCTGGAGTGTACGGGTCAAGAGGGGAACTCTCTATGGCTACACCTTC.